The 6 T cell receptor beta chains listed next were all sequenced from one sample in a study of graft-versus-host responses after intestinal transplantation. This table comes from immunoSEQ multiplex PCR, and its TCRdb copy is limited to in-frame clones, with some not included. Of 90,000 to 120,000 clones listed, roughly 89% are singletons. For these receptors, no antigen is known. This specimen consisted of unstimulated CD4+ T cells sorted from spleen or lymph node cells, obtained before transplant. These receptors were obtained from a human donor who was the organ donor for an intestinal transplant.

V usage is TRBV21-1 and J usage is TRBJ1-2. TRBV21-1 is deemed a pseudogene. There are 13 residues in the CDR3. CDR3 nucleotide sequence: TGTGCCAGCAGCAAAGTGGAGGGAGGGGGCTACACCTTC. Protein: CASSKVEGGGYTF.

The chain has TRBV6-1 and TRBJ1-3; the match to TRBD1 covers 7 bases. Germline-derived CDR1 and CDR2 are MNHNS and SASEGT. V lost 4 bases to trimming and J lost 9 bases; unmatched junction nucleotides: 12. The CDR3 runs 15 residues. The CDR3 loop is CASSADGGGLGTIYF. The CDR3 DNA follows: TGTGCCAGCAGTGCCGATGGAGGGGGCCTGGGCACCATATATTTT.

The V gene is TRBV13, the J gene TRBJ2-7, with TRBD2 matching 11 bases. V was clipped by 4 bases and J by 3 bases; unmatched bases: 5. The CDR3 sequence is 15 residues long. Germline V CDR1 and CDR2: PRHDT, FYEKMQ (reference sequence). CDR3 sequence reads: CASSYRLAGHYEQYF. The CDR3 nucleotides read TGTGCCAGCAGCTATCGACTAGCGGGGCACTACGAGCAGTACTTC.

The chain uses TRBV6-5 and TRBJ2-7, with TRBD2 as a possible D gene (7 bases). Germline CDR1 reads MNHEY; CDR2 reads SVGAGI. Deletions cut 2 bases from V and 3 bases from J, with 14 bases between. CDR3 length equals 15 residues. DNA for the CDR3: TGTGCCAGCAGTTACCGAACAGGGAGGGGCTACGAGCAGTACTTC. Translated: CASSYRTGRGYEQYF.

This rearrangement joins TRBV18 to TRBJ2-7, with 10 bases aligning to TRBD2. Germline V gene data show CDR1 as KGHSH and CDR2 as LQKENI. The CDR3 has 16 residues. The trim removed 3 bases at V and 3 bases at J, leaving 8 bases unmatched. The CDR3 DNA reads TGTGCCAGCTCACCGTTAGGGACTAGCGTATACTACGAGCAGTACTTC. Residues: CASSPLGTSVYYEQYF.

The V and J genes are TRBV16 and TRBJ1-3; D possibly corresponds to TRBD1 (5 bases). Germline V gene data show CDR1 as KGHSY and CDR2 as FQNENV. V was shortened by 2 bases and J by 0 bases, with 11 bases between the two germline ends. The CDR3 has 16 amino acids. CDR3 in DNA: TGTGCCAGCAGCCAAAAGACGGGGCACTCTGGAAACACCATATATTTT. This gives the protein CASSQKTGHSGNTIYF.